The rows below give T cell receptor beta chains drawn from one sample of a study of cytomegalovirus exposure and HLA in healthy donors. Clones were read by immunoSEQ multiplex PCR, and TCRdb kept only the in-frame ones, dropping some. The top ten hold roughly 1.2% of the sample, which has 150,000 to 200,000 clones, more than 65% seen once. The sequencing sample was made of PBMCs. The receptors originated from a girl aged 2 to 9 in good health and CMV-seropositive. Both conserved end residues are part of each CDR3. Fields, in order: CDR3 protein, CDR3 DNA, clone size, J gene, D gene, V gene. A D gene is named only where the DNA matches it firmly. The size entry is marked missing in some rows and otherwise reads once, few, many or a size class.

CDR3aa: CASNLYRGSNQPQHF; CDR3nt: TGTGCCAGCAACTTATACAGGGGGAGCAATCAGCCCCAGCATTTT; abundance: -; j_gene: TRBJ1-5; d_gene: TRBD1; v_gene: TRBV27
CDR3aa: CASSSRTGVNTEAFF; CDR3nt: TGCGCCAGCAGCTCTCGTACAGGAGTGAACACTGAAGCTTTCTTT; abundance: few; j_gene: TRBJ1-1; d_gene: -; v_gene: TRBV5-1
CDR3aa: CASSIGVATTDTQYF; CDR3nt: TGTGCCAGTAGTATCGGGGTAGCAACCACAGATACGCAGTATTTT; abundance: -; j_gene: TRBJ2-3; d_gene: -; v_gene: TRBV19
CDR3aa: CASSPQGAASGANVLTF; CDR3nt: TGTGCCAGCTCTCCGCAGGGGGCCGCCTCTGGGGCCAACGTCCTGACTTTC; abundance: -; j_gene: TRBJ2-6; d_gene: TRBD1; v_gene: TRBV18
CDR3aa: CASSMGQYGYTF; CDR3nt: TGCGCCAGCAGCATGGGACAGTATGGCTACACCTTC; abundance: -; j_gene: TRBJ1-2; d_gene: TRBD1; v_gene: TRBV5-1
CDR3aa: CASSNPSLTGGYGYTF; CDR3nt: TGTGCCAGTAGTAACCCATCGCTGACAGGGGGCTATGGCTACACCTTC; abundance: -; j_gene: TRBJ1-2; d_gene: TRBD1; v_gene: TRBV19
CDR3aa: CAWTRDREARRAFF; CDR3nt: TGTGCCTGGACGCGGGACAGGGAAGCCCGAAGGGCTTTCTTT; abundance: few; j_gene: TRBJ1-1; d_gene: TRBD1; v_gene: TRBV30
CDR3aa: CASSLAYGSEKLFF; CDR3nt: TGTGCCAGCAGCTTAGCTTATGGGAGTGAAAAACTGTTTTTT; abundance: -; j_gene: TRBJ1-4; d_gene: -; v_gene: TRBV7-2
CDR3aa: CASRLSGRSYNEQFF; CDR3nt: TGTGCCAGCAGACTAAGCGGACGCTCCTACAATGAGCAGTTCTTC; abundance: -; j_gene: TRBJ2-1; d_gene: -; v_gene: TRBV6-6
CDR3aa: CASSLVATGLVGANVLTF; CDR3nt: TGTGCCAGCAGCTTAGTCGCTACAGGTTTGGTTGGGGCCAACGTCCTGACTTTC; abundance: -; j_gene: TRBJ2-6; d_gene: -; v_gene: TRBV7-3
CDR3aa: CASTRSYRGKNTEAFF; CDR3nt: TGCGCCAGCACCAGATCCTACAGGGGTAAGAACACTGAAGCTTTCTTT; abundance: -; j_gene: TRBJ1-1; d_gene: TRBD1; v_gene: TRBV5-1
CDR3aa: CAWSGGQSLREQYF; CDR3nt: TGTGCCTGGAGTGGGGGGCAGAGCCTACGGGAGCAGTACTTC; abundance: -; j_gene: TRBJ2-7; d_gene: -; v_gene: TRBV30
CDR3aa: CAWSSLVSSRGRPEQYF; CDR3nt: TGTGCCTGGAGTAGTCTGGTTAGCTCGCGGGGGAGGCCCGAGCAGTACTTC; abundance: -; j_gene: TRBJ2-7; d_gene: TRBD2; v_gene: TRBV30
CDR3aa: CASSLDRDGYTF; CDR3nt: TGCGCCAGCAGCTTGGACAGGGATGGCTACACCTTC; abundance: -; j_gene: TRBJ1-2; d_gene: -; v_gene: TRBV5-1
CDR3aa: CASSSDHVRQGGLGYTF; CDR3nt: TGCGCCAGCAGCTCCGACCATGTGAGACAGGGGGGACTCGGCTACACCTTC; abundance: -; j_gene: TRBJ1-2; d_gene: TRBD1; v_gene: TRBV5-1
CDR3aa: CASKTGFNTEAFF; CDR3nt: TGTGCCTCAAAGACAGGGTTCAACACTGAAGCTTTCTTT; abundance: -; j_gene: TRBJ1-1; d_gene: TRBD1; v_gene: TRBV28
CDR3aa: CASIGEDQPQHF; CDR3nt: TGTGCCAGCATAGGGGAAGATCAGCCCCAGCATTTT; abundance: -; j_gene: TRBJ1-5; d_gene: -; v_gene: TRBV2
CDR3aa: CASSGLRESDTQYF; CDR3nt: TGTGCCAGCAGTGGGTTGCGGGAGTCAGATACGCAGTATTTT; abundance: -; j_gene: TRBJ2-3; d_gene: TRBD2; v_gene: TRBV2
CDR3aa: CASSQEGRGTSVYNEQFF; CDR3nt: TGTGCCAGCAGCCAAGAGGGACGGGGGACTAGCGTCTACAATGAGCAGTTCTTC; abundance: -; j_gene: TRBJ2-1; d_gene: TRBD2; v_gene: TRBV4-2
CDR3aa: CASVPGLIANTGELFF; CDR3nt: TGTGCTAGTGTACCAGGGTTAATCGCGAACACCGGGGAGCTGTTTTTT; abundance: once; j_gene: TRBJ2-2; d_gene: -; v_gene: TRBV12-5
CDR3aa: CASSLPSGGGKAGEQFF; CDR3nt: TGTGCCAGCAGCTTACCCTCGGGCGGGGGGAAAGCAGGTGAGCAGTTCTTC; abundance: -; j_gene: TRBJ2-1; d_gene: TRBD2; v_gene: TRBV7-8
CDR3aa: CASSPGQGATNEKLFF; CDR3nt: TGCGCCAGCAGCCCCGGACAGGGAGCAACTAATGAAAAACTGTTTTTT; abundance: -; j_gene: TRBJ1-4; d_gene: TRBD1; v_gene: TRBV5-1
CDR3aa: CASKNLRGEKLFF; CDR3nt: TGTGCCAGCAAGAACCTCCGGGGTGAAAAACTGTTTTTT; abundance: few; j_gene: TRBJ1-4; d_gene: -; v_gene: TRBV2
CDR3aa: CASSFSQGPKETQYF; CDR3nt: TGTGCCAGCAGTTTCTCGCAGGGTCCAAAGGAGACCCAGTACTTC; abundance: once; j_gene: TRBJ2-5; d_gene: -; v_gene: TRBV6-5
CDR3aa: CASSQLVPREANVLTF; CDR3nt: TGTGCCAGCAGCCAACTCGTCCCCCGGGAGGCCAACGTCCTGACTTTC; abundance: -; j_gene: TRBJ2-6; d_gene: -; v_gene: TRBV14
CDR3aa: CASSPYRDLGQFF; CDR3nt: TGCGCCAGCAGCCCATACAGGGACCTGGGGCAGTTCTTC; abundance: once; j_gene: TRBJ2-1; d_gene: -; v_gene: TRBV4-1
CDR3aa: CASSLVGANFYGYTF; CDR3nt: TGTGCCAGCAGCTTAGTAGGGGCCAATTTCTATGGCTACACCTTC; abundance: once; j_gene: TRBJ1-2; d_gene: -; v_gene: TRBV7-8
CDR3aa: CASSQVHDGRNYGYPF; CDR3nt: TGCGCCAGCAGCCAAGTACACGACGGGAGAAACTATGGCTACCCCTTC; abundance: -; j_gene: TRBJ1-2; d_gene: -; v_gene: TRBV4-1
CDR3aa: CASSLAGFYEQYF; CDR3nt: TGTGCCAGTAGTCTAGCGGGATTCTACGAGCAGTACTTC; abundance: -; j_gene: TRBJ2-7; d_gene: TRBD2; v_gene: TRBV19
CDR3aa: CASISGRVNYGYTF; CDR3nt: TGTGCCAGCATATCGGGCAGGGTAAACTATGGCTACACCTTC; abundance: -; j_gene: TRBJ1-2; d_gene: -; v_gene: TRBV6-5
CDR3aa: CASSHPSGTEAFF; CDR3nt: TGTGCCAGCAGCCACCCATCCGGCACTGAAGCTTTCTTT; abundance: few; j_gene: TRBJ1-1; d_gene: -; v_gene: TRBV6-5
CDR3aa: CASSLGGGPNEKLFF; CDR3nt: TGTGCCAGCAGCTTGGGCGGGGGGCCTAATGAAAAACTGTTTTTT; abundance: -; j_gene: TRBJ1-4; d_gene: -; v_gene: TRBV5-6
CDR3aa: CASISGTGVYEQFF; CDR3nt: TGTGCCAGCATCTCAGGGACAGGGGTCTATGAGCAGTTCTTC; abundance: -; j_gene: TRBJ2-1; d_gene: TRBD1; v_gene: TRBV2
CDR3aa: CASSEKRVPWDEQFF; CDR3nt: TGTGCCAGCAGTGAAAAGAGGGTGCCTTGGGATGAGCAGTTCTTC; abundance: -; j_gene: TRBJ2-1; d_gene: -; v_gene: TRBV6-4
CDR3aa: CASRRVGSSYNEQFF; CDR3nt: TGTGCCAGTAGAAGGGTGGGGAGCTCCTACAATGAGCAGTTCTTC; abundance: -; j_gene: TRBJ2-1; d_gene: -; v_gene: TRBV19
CDR3aa: CASRNRGHTNTEAFF; CDR3nt: TGTGCCAGCAGGAACAGGGGACATACGAACACTGAAGCTTTCTTT; abundance: -; j_gene: TRBJ1-1; d_gene: TRBD1; v_gene: TRBV28
CDR3aa: CASSFLPGQGMVDGYTF; CDR3nt: TGTGCCAGCAGCTTTTTACCGGGACAGGGGATGGTGGATGGCTACACCTTC; abundance: -; j_gene: TRBJ1-2; d_gene: TRBD1; v_gene: TRBV7-9
CDR3aa: CAWSSLIGNGYTF; CDR3nt: TGTGCCTGGAGTTCTTTGATCGGGAATGGCTACACCTTC; abundance: -; j_gene: TRBJ1-2; d_gene: -; v_gene: TRBV30
CDR3aa: CSVEQGSTDTQYF; CDR3nt: TGCAGCGTGGAACAGGGGAGCACAGATACGCAGTATTTT; abundance: -; j_gene: TRBJ2-3; d_gene: TRBD1; v_gene: TRBV29-1
CDR3aa: CASSQDGGKSQPQHF; CDR3nt: TGCGCCAGCAGCCAAGATGGTGGTAAGAGTCAGCCCCAGCATTTT; abundance: -; j_gene: TRBJ1-5; d_gene: -; v_gene: TRBV4-1
CDR3aa: CASSVGGDTGELFF; CDR3nt: TGTGCCAGCAGCGTAGGTGGAGACACCGGGGAGCTGTTTTTT; abundance: -; j_gene: TRBJ2-2; d_gene: -; v_gene: TRBV9
CDR3aa: CASSLAWRVGRGFIGEQFF; CDR3nt: TGTGCCAGCAGCTTAGCTTGGAGGGTAGGCAGGGGGTTCATCGGTGAGCAGTTCTTC; abundance: -; j_gene: TRBJ2-1; d_gene: -; v_gene: TRBV7-6
CDR3aa: CASSLGHGTINYGYTF; CDR3nt: TGCGCCAGCAGCTTGGGGCACGGAACTATTAACTATGGCTACACCTTC; abundance: -; j_gene: TRBJ1-2; d_gene: -; v_gene: TRBV5-1
CDR3aa: CASTQSSYEQYF; CDR3nt: TGTGCCAGCACCCAATCCTCCTACGAGCAGTACTTC; abundance: -; j_gene: TRBJ2-7; d_gene: -; v_gene: TRBV2
CDR3aa: CASSIRDRDAYGYTF; CDR3nt: TGCGCCAGCAGCATCCGGGACAGGGATGCCTATGGCTACACCTTC; abundance: -; j_gene: TRBJ1-2; d_gene: TRBD1; v_gene: TRBV5-1
CDR3aa: CASSQTTGWNSPLHF; CDR3nt: TGTGCCAGCAGCCAGACGACAGGTTGGAATTCACCCCTCCACTTT; abundance: -; j_gene: TRBJ1-6; d_gene: -; v_gene: TRBV4-2
CDR3aa: CASSPGLRGGQAKNIQYF; CDR3nt: TGTGCCAGCAGCCCGGGACTGCGCGGGGGGCAAGCCAAAAACATTCAGTACTTC; abundance: once; j_gene: TRBJ2-4; d_gene: TRBD2; v_gene: TRBV7-2
CDR3aa: CAWSVDRGFSGANVLTF; CDR3nt: TGTGCCTGGAGTGTGGACAGGGGGTTCTCTGGGGCCAACGTCCTGACTTTC; abundance: -; j_gene: TRBJ2-6; d_gene: TRBD1; v_gene: TRBV30
CDR3aa: CASSHRGSLPFEQFF; CDR3nt: TGCGCCAGCAGCCACAGGGGCTCCCTCCCCTTTGAGCAGTTCTTC; abundance: -; j_gene: TRBJ2-1; d_gene: TRBD1; v_gene: TRBV5-1
CDR3aa: CASSEQGLAGFEQYF; CDR3nt: TGCGCCAGCAGCGAACAGGGGCTAGCGGGGTTTGAGCAGTACTTC; abundance: -; j_gene: TRBJ2-7; d_gene: TRBD2; v_gene: TRBV5-1
CDR3aa: CASSVLGEGGTDTQYF; CDR3nt: TGTGCCAGCAGCGTATTAGGGGAAGGCGGCACAGATACGCAGTATTTT; abundance: -; j_gene: TRBJ2-3; d_gene: -; v_gene: TRBV9
CDR3aa: CASQGAGEIIF; CDR3nt: TGCGCCAGCCAGGGAGCGGGAGAAATCATCTTC; abundance: -; j_gene: TRBJ2-1; d_gene: TRBD2; v_gene: TRBV5-1
CDR3aa: CASSLREGYEQYF; CDR3nt: TGTGCCAGCAGTTTGAGGGAGGGCTACGAGCAGTACTTC; abundance: -; j_gene: TRBJ2-7; d_gene: TRBD2; v_gene: TRBV27